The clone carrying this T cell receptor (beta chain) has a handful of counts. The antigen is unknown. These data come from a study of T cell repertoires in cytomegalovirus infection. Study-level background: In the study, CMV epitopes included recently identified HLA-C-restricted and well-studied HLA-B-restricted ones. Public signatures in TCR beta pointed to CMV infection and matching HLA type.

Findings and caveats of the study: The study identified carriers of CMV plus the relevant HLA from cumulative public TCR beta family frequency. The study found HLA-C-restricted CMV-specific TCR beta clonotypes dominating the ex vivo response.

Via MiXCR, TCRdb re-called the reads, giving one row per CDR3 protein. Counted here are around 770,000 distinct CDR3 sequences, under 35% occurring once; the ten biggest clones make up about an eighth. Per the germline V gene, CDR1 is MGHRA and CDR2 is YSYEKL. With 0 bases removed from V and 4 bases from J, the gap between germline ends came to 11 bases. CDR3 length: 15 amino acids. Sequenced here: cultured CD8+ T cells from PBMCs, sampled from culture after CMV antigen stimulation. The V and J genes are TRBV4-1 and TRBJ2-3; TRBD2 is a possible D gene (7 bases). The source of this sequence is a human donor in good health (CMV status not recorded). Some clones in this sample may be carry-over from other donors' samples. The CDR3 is CASSQDKGGPDTQYF. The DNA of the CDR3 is TGCGCCAGCAGCCAAGATAAGGGGGGGCCAGATACGCAGTATTTT.